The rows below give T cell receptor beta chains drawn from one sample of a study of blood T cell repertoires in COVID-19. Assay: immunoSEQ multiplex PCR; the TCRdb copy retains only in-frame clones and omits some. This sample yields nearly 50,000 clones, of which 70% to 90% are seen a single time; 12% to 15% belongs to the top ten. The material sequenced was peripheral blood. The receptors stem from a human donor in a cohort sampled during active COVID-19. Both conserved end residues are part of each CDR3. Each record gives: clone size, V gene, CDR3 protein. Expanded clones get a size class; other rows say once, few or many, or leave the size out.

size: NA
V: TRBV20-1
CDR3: CSVIVPPGAFF

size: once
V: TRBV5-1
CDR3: CASSLVAENTEAFF

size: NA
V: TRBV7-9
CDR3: CASSFQTQGRAGAKNIQYF

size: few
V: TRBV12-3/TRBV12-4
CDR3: CASSAQLNTEAFF

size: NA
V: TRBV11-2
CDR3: CASSLNGFGGTF

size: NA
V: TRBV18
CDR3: CASSPDVGSQPQHF

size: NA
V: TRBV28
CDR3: CASSWITGGTTGYTF

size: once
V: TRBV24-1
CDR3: CATSDHPGLAGRSTDTQYF

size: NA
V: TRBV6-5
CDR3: CASWTVALYEQYF

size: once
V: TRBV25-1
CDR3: CASRANSAQGYGYTF

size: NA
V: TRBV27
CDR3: CASRIVRGGRTEAFF

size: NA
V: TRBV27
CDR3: CASRPQTGTSGANVLTF

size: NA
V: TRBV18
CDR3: CASSPTRQPDTQYF

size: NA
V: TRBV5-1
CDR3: CASSLDSQGSKGYTF

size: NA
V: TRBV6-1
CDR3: CASSEETSGPYEQYF

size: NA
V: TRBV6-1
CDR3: CASSGDRDRNLRGLAEAFF

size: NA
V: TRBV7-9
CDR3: CASSSARDTLNTEAFF

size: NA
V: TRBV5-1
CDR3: CASSLDPFTDTQYF

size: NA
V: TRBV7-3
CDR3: CASSLKDRGSSGANVLTF

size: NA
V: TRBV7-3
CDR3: CASSSSPGQGANEQFF